These T cell receptor beta chains were read from a single sample in a study of blood T cell repertoires in COVID-19. The method was immunoSEQ multiplex PCR; TCRdb's version includes in-frame clones alone and lacks a portion of them. The sample lists roughly 250,000 clones, roughly 80% seen once, with roughly 4% in the top ten. Sequencing input: peripheral blood. These receptors were collected from a woman in her 40s with active or convalescent COVID-19. Both conserved end residues are trimmed from each CDR3.

>TRBJ1-2|TRBV2
ASSEVGRGNGYT
>TRBJ2-1|TRBV5-4
ASSPPGTFHEQF
>TRBJ1-6|TRBV6-5
ASSTGTSGSPLH
>TRBJ1-5|TRBV12-3/TRBV12-4
ASNIGDQPQH
>TRBJ1-5|TRBV5-4
ASSPEPTGRGQPQH
>TRBJ2-5|TRBV3-1/TRBV3-2
ASSYGQGARETQY
>TRBJ1-4|TRBV7-9
ASSSGRAGDNEKLF
>TRBJ1-4|TRBV4-1
ASSHQTGGFNEKLF
>TRBJ2-3|TRBV11-2
ASSLVDPRDTQY
>TRBJ2-5|TRBV6-4
ASSDSAGGTETQY
>TRBJ2-3|TRBV5-4
ASSSRLNTDTQY
>TRBJ1-5|TRBV19
ASSIDPPLNQPQH
>TRBJ2-2|TRBV11-2
ASSFSSQGATGELF
>TRBJ1-1|TRBV10-1
ASSPGQGARTEAF
>TRBJ1-5|TRBV29-1
SARDRDNQPQH
>TRBJ1-4|TRBV10-2
ASTGDGTTNEKLF
>TRBJ1-3|TRBV7-3
ASSSGVAGNTIY
>TRBJ1-3|TRBV3-1/TRBV3-2
ASGSVFGRSGDPSGNTIY
>TRBJ2-3|TRBV6-5
ASRAGTGYTDTQY
>TRBJ2-5|TRBV20-1
SASREGETQY
>TRBJ1-1|TRBV7-3
ASSSAGNTEAF
>TRBJ2-3|TRBV7-9
ASSPRTGWDTQY
>TRBJ1-2|TRBV6-5
ASSRAGNPYGYT
>TRBJ1-5|TRBV28
ASSYGGGVGNQPQH
>TRBJ1-5|TRBV7-9
ASSLTGYNQPQH
>TRBJ2-5|TRBV10-1
ASSPEAAGEETQY
>TRBJ1-3|TRBV19
ASTSAWTSGNTIY
>TRBJ1-2|TRBV28
ASREFRVEGYT
>TRBJ2-6|TRBV6-5
ASSTVPSGANVLT
>TRBJ2-2|TRBV2
ASSPDSIGGELF
>TRBJ1-5|TRBV19
ASRDPGQGIVSNQPQH
>TRBJ2-3|TRBV10-3
AIRYSGGAIDTQY
>TRBJ2-5|TRBV11-2
ASSRSGTSGGQY
>TRBJ2-3|TRBV10-3
AIGGNSDTQY
>TRBJ1-1|TRBV7-9
ASSPRDTGGSNEAF
>TRBJ2-3|TRBV10-3
AISGQTGNTDTQY
>TRBJ2-7|TRBV6-5
ASSMGQGENEQY
>TRBJ2-2|TRBV11-2
ASSFGTSGAAGELF
>TRBJ2-3|TRBV30
AWSYFSGGVTDTQY
>TRBJ2-1|TRBV11-1
ASSRGAGAVYNEQF
>TRBJ1-2|TRBV7-8
ASSLPGLYGYT
>TRBJ2-3|TRBV27
ASRGRSHWADTQY
>TRBJ1-2|TRBV9
ASSVVGGNYGYT
>TRBJ1-1|TRBV30
AWSVGTGGTEAF
>TRBJ1-2|TRBV12-2
ASRNTTYGYT
>TRBJ2-5|TRBV2
ASSPQETQY
>TRBJ1-4|TRBV6-6
ASRFPQGEKLF
>TRBJ1-5|TRBV3-1/TRBV3-2
ASSQEKGRARNSQPQH
>TRBJ1-6|TRBV5-6
ASTLQGALFNSPLH
>TRBJ1-1|TRBV5-1
ASSSTGEFEAF